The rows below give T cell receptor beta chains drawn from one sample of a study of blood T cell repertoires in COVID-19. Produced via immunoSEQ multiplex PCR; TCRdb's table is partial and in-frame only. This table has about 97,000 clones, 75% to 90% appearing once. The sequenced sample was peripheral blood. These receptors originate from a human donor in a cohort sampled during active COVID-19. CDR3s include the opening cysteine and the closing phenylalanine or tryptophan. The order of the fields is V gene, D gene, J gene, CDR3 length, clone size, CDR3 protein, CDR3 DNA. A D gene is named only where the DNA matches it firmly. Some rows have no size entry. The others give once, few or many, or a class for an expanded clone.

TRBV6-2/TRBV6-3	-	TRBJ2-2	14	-	CASSYSTGFRELFF	TGTGCCAGCAGTTACTCGACTGGTTTCCGGGAGCTGTTTTTT
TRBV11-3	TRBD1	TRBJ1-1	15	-	CASRLDRGRNTEAFF	TGTGCCAGCAGACTCGACAGGGGCCGGAACACTGAAGCTTTCTTT
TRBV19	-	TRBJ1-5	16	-	CASSAPPPRVGQPQHF	TGTGCCAGTAGCGCTCCGCCTCCGAGGGTCGGCCAGCCCCAGCATTTT
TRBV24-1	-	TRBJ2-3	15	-	CATSSALTYTDTQYF	TGTGCCACCAGTTCGGCCCTGACATACACAGATACGCAGTATTTT
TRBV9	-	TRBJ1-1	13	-	CASSVGQGSEAFF	TGTGCCAGCAGCGTAGGGCAGGGTTCTGAAGCTTTCTTT
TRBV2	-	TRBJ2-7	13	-	CASSGTGGYEQYF	TGTGCCAGCAGCGGGACTGGTGGGTACGAGCAGTACTTC
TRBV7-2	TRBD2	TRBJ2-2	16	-	CASSWTSGGITGELFF	TGTGCCAGCAGCTGGACTAGCGGGGGGATCACCGGGGAGCTGTTTTTT
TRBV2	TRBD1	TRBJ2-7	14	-	CASRWTGLAYEQYF	TGTGCCAGCAGATGGACAGGGCTCGCCTACGAGCAGTACTTC
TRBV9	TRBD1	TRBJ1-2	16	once	CASSDRDRGLGYGYTF	TGTGCCAGCAGCGACCGGGACAGGGGGCTCGGATATGGCTACACCTTC
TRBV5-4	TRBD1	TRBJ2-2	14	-	CASSWDRGSGELFF	TGTGCCAGCAGTTGGGACAGGGGTTCCGGGGAGCTGTTTTTT
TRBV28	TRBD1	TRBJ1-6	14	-	CASSLITGGTPLHF	TGTGCCAGCAGTTTAATAACAGGGGGTACACCCCTCCACTTT
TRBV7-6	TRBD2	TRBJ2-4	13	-	CASSFGTSDIQYF	TGTGCCAGCAGCTTCGGGACTAGCGACATTCAGTACTTC
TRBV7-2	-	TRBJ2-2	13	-	CASSSRVGGELFF	TGTGCCAGCAGCTCGAGGGTTGGCGGGGAGCTGTTTTTT
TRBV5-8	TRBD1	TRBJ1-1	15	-	CASSSRGQGRGKAFF	TGTGCCAGCAGCTCGAGGGGACAGGGGAGGGGGAAAGCTTTCTTT
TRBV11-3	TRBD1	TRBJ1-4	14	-	CASSSWTGGEKLFF	TGTGCCAGCAGCTCCTGGACAGGGGGTGAAAAACTGTTTTTT
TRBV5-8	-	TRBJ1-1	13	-	CASSLYRNTEAFF	TGTGCCAGCAGCTTATACAGGAACACTGAAGCTTTCTTT
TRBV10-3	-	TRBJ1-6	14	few	CAISEDPGISPLHF	TGTGCCATCAGTGAGGATCCAGGCATTTCACCCCTCCACTTT
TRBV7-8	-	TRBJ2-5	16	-	CASSLSQIWGRETQYF	TGTGCCAGCAGCTTATCTCAGATTTGGGGGCGAGAGACCCAGTACTTC
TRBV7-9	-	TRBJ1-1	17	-	CASSSSPGGGQNTEAFF	TGTGCCAGCAGCTCAAGCCCGGGGGGTGGGCAGAACACTGAAGCTTTCTTT
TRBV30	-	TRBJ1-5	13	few	CAWSYYSNQPQHF	TGTGCCTGGAGTTACTACAGCAATCAGCCCCAGCATTTT
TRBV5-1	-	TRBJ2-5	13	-	CASSSGLQETQYF	TGCGCCAGCAGCTCGGGACTGCAAGAGACCCAGTACTTC
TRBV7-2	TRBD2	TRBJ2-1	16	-	CASSLAVGTSFGEQFF	TGTGCCAGCAGCTTAGCGGTGGGGACTAGCTTTGGTGAGCAGTTCTTC
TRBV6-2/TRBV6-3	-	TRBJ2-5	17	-	CASSYSARDRLGETQYF	TGTGCCAGCAGTTACTCAGCGCGGGACAGACTCGGGGAGACCCAGTACTTC
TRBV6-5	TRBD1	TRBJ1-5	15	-	CASRLGTGYNQPQHF	TGTGCCAGCAGACTCGGGACAGGCTACAATCAGCCCCAGCATTTT
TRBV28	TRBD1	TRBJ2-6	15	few	CASSRRGSGANVLTF	TGTGCCAGCAGTCGCAGGGGGTCTGGGGCCAACGTCCTGACTTTC
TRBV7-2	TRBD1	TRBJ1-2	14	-	CASSPRDSYNGYTF	TGTGCCAGCAGCCCCCGGGACAGCTACAATGGCTACACCTTC
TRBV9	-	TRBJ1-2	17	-	CASSVGGGAGSLYGYTF	TGTGCCAGCAGCGTAGGAGGGGGTGCAGGGAGTCTCTATGGCTACACCTTC
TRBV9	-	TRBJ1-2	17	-	CASSATPSRGQSLSYTF	TGTGCCAGCAGCGCAACCCCCTCCCGTGGACAGTCCTTAAGCTACACCTTC
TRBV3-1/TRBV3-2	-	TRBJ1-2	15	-	CASSQALVGTYGYTF	TGTGCCAGCAGCCAAGCCCTCGTGGGGACTTATGGCTACACCTTC
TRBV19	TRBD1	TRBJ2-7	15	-	CASSSPGQGPYEQYF	TGTGCCAGTAGCAGCCCGGGACAGGGTCCCTACGAGCAGTACTTC
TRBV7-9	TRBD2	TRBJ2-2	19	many	CASRSTNKGVGLNTGELFF	TGTGCCAGCAGATCGACGAATAAGGGAGTGGGACTAAACACCGGGGAGCTGTTTTTT
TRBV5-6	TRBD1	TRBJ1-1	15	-	CASSPTGGLNTEAFF	TGTGCCAGCAGCCCGACAGGGGGCCTGAACACTGAAGCTTTCTTT
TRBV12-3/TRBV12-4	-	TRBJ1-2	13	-	CASTPGQGGGYTF	TGTGCCAGCACCCCCGGGCAGGGAGGAGGCTACACCTTC
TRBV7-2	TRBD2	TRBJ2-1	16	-	CATSGGLAGGYNEQFF	TGTGCCACGTCCGGAGGACTAGCGGGGGGGTACAATGAGCAGTTCTTC